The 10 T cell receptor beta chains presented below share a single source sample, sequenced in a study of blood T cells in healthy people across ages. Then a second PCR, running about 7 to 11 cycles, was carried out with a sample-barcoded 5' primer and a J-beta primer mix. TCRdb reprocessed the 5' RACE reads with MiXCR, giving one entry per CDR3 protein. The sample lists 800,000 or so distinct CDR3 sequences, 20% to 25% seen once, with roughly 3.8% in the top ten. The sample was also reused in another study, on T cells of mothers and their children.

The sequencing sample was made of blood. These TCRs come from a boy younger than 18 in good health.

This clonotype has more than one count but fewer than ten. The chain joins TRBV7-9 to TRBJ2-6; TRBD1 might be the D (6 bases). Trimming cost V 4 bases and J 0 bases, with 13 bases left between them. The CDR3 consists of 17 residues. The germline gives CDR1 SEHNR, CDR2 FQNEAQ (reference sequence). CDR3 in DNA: TGTGCCAGCAGCTCACCGACAGGAGCCTCTGGGGCCAACGTCCTGACTTTC. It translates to CASSSPTGASGANVLTF. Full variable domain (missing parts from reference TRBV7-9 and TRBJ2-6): DTGVSQNPRHKITKRGQNVTFRCDPISEHNRLYWYRQTLGQGPEFLTYFQNEAQLEKSRLLSDRFSAERPKGSFSTLEIQRTEQGDSAMYLCASSSPTGASGANVLTFGAGSRLTVL.

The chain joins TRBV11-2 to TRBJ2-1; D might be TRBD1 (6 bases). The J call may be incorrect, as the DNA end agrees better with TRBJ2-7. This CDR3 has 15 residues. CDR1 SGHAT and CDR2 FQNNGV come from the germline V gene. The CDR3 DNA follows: TGTGCCAGCAGCTCCTACTGGGGACAAACCTACGAGCAGTACTTC. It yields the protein CASSSYWGQTYEQYF.

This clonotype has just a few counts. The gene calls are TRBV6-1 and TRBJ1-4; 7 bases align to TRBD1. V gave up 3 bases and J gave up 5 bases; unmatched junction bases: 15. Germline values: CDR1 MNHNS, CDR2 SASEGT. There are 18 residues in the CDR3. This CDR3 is CASSDSWDSFRENEKLFF. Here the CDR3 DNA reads TGTGCCAGCAGTGACAGTTGGGACAGCTTCAGGGAAAATGAAAAACTGTTTTTT.

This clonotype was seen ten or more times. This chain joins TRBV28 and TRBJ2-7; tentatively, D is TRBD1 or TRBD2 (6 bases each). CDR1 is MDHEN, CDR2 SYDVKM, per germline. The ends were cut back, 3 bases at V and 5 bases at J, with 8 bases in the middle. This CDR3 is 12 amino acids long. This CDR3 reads CASSFGGNEQYF. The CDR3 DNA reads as TGTGCCAGCAGTTTCGGGGGCAACGAGCAGTACTTC. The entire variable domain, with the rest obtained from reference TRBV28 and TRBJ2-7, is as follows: DVKVTQSSRYLVKRTGEKVFLECVQDMDHENMFWYRQDPGLGLRLIYFSYDVKMKEKGDIPEGYSVSREKKERFSLILESASTNQTSMYLCASSFGGNEQYFGPGTRLTVT.

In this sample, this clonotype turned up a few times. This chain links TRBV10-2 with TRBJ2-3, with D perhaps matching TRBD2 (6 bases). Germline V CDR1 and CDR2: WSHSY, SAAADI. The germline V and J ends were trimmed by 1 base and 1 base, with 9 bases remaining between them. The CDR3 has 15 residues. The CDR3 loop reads CASSEWGVGTDTQYF. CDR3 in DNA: TGCGCCAGCAGTGAGTGGGGGGTCGGCACAGATACGCAGTATTTT.

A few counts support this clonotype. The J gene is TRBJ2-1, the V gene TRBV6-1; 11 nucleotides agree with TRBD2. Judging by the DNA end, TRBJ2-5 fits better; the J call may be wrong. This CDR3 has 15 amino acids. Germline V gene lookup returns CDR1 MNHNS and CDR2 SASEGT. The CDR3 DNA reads TGTGCCAGCAGTGAGGCTAGCGGGGGGCAAGAGACCCAGTACTTC. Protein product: CASSEASGGQETQYF.

As DNA, the CDR3 is TGCAGTGCTAGGCGGGGGATAGAGACCCAGTACTTC. It is translated as CSARRGIETQYF. The genes are TRBV20-1 and TRBJ2-5; 7 nucleotides agree with TRBD2. This CDR3 contains 12 residues. CDR1 is DFQATT, CDR2 SNEGSKA, per germline (reference sequence). Unmatched junction bases numbered 2, after V lost 3 bases and J lost 4 bases.

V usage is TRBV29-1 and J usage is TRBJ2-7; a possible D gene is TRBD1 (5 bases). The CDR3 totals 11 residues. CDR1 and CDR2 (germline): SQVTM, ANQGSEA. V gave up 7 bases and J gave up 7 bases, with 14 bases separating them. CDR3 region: CSAEAAGEQYF. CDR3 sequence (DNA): TGCAGCGCCGAGGCTGCAGGGGAGCAGTACTTC.

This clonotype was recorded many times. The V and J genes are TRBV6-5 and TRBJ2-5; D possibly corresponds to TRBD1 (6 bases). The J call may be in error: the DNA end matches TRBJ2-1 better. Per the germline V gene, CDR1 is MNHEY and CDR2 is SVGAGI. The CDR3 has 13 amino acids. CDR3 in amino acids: CASSLGQNNEQFF. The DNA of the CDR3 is TGTGCCAGCAGTCTCGGACAGAACAATGAGCAGTTCTTC.

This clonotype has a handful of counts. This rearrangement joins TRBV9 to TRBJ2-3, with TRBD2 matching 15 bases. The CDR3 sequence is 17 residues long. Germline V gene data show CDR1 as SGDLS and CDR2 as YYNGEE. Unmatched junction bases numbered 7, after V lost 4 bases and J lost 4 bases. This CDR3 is CASSPGLAGGPADTQYF. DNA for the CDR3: TGTGCCAGCAGCCCGGGACTAGCGGGGGGCCCGGCAGATACGCAGTATTTT.